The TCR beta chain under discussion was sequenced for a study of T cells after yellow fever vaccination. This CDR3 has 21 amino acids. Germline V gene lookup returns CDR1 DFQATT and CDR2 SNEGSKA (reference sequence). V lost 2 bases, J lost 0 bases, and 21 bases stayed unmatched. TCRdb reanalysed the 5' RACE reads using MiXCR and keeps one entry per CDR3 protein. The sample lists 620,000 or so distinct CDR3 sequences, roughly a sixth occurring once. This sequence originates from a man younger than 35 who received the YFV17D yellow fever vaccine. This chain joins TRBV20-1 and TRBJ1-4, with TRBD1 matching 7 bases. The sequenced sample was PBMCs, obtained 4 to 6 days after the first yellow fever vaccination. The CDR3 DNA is TGCAGTGCTAGATCCTGGCGGGGGGGACCGGGACAGAAGGCAACTAATGAAAAACTGTTTTTT. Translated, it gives CSARSWRGGPGQKATNEKLFF.